The 30 T cell receptor beta chains in this list originate from one sample, sequenced in a study of response to subunit inactivated influenza vaccine (dated by TCRdb to 2017 to 2018). To prepare the library, RT-PCR was applied. For sequencing, an Illumina HiSeq 2500 was employed. TCRdb reanalyzed the raw reads on its own, using fastp at Q25 for trimming and MiXCR for clone calling, and kept in-frame beta chains. Rows matching on CDR3 protein sequence are summarized as one entry with the most common DNA and genes. The sample table holds 530,000 or so distinct CDR3 sequences, of which less than 30% were seen once. The ten largest clones add up to 1.9% of the sample. This specimen consisted of CD4+ T cells sorted from PBMCs, obtained less than 6 days after vaccination. The origin of the receptors is a man aged 50-59 years who received an inactivated influenza vaccine. Donor details come from another sample of the same person, matched by shared clones.

This clonotype occurred a few times. The genes are TRBV20-1 and TRBJ1-4; 7 nucleotides match TRBD1. The length of the CDR3 is 16 residues. Germline-derived CDR1 and CDR2 are DFQATT and SNEGSKA (reference sequence). V gave up 6 bases and J gave up 5 bases; unmatched junction bases: 15. The CDR3 nucleotides are TGCAGTGCCACAGAAGGGGGCGGTGGGGTGAATGAAAAACTGTTTTTT. Translated, it gives CSATEGGGGVNEKLFF.

In its sample, this clonotype was seen a few times. The chain links TRBV7-9 to TRBJ1-4; 8 nucleotides agree with TRBD1. The germline gives CDR1 SEHNR, CDR2 FQNEAQ (reference sequence). The V gene end was trimmed by 5 bases and the J gene end by 5 bases; junction bases not matched to a gene: 7. The CDR3 totals 15 residues. The CDR3 region is CASSRQGTANEKLFF. The CDR3, as DNA: TGTGCCAGCAGCAGACAGGGGACCGCGAATGAAAAACTGTTTTTT.

The sample holds many counts of this clonotype. The chain employs TRBV5-1 and TRBJ2-3; D not certain. The CDR3 contains 13 residues. The V gene lost 0 bases and the J gene lost 4 bases, with 6 bases spanning the gap. CDR1 and CDR2 (germline): SGHRS, YFSETQ. CDR3 protein: CASSLDGSDTQYF. The CDR3 nucleotides read TGCGCCAGCAGCTTGGACGGATCAGATACGCAGTATTTT.

The sample holds a few counts of this clonotype. V usage is TRBV5-1 and J usage is TRBJ2-1; D perhaps matches TRBD1 (5 bases). This CDR3 is 15 amino acids long. Trimming took 0 bases from V and 3 from J, leaving 10 bases between them. The germline gives CDR1 SGHRS, CDR2 YFSETQ. CDR3 bases: TGCGCCAGCAGCTTGGTTCAGGGCTTCTACAATGAGCAGTTCTTC. This encodes CASSLVQGFYNEQFF.

This clonotype was seen more than once but under ten times. The rearrangement uses TRBV7-8 and TRBJ2-2, with 12 bases aligning to TRBD2. The germline V gene encodes CDR1 SGHVS and CDR2 FQNEAQ. The CDR3 is 16 residues long. V lost 3 bases, J lost 4 bases, and 3 bases stayed unmatched. CDR3 bases: TGTGCCAGCAGCTTGACTAGCGGGGGTTTCACCGGGGAGCTGTTTTTT. This encodes CASSLTSGGFTGELFF.

J is TRBJ2-5 and V is TRBV29-1, with D perhaps being TRBD1 or TRBD2 (5 bases each). V was shortened by 5 bases and J by 0 bases, with 16 bases between the two germline ends. This CDR3 has 15 amino acids. From germline, CDR1 is SQVTM and CDR2 ANQGSEA. In nucleotides, the CDR3 is TGCAGCGTTTTTCGTCGGGACGCAAACCAAGAGACCCAGTACTTC. Translation gives CSVFRRDANQETQYF.

The rearrangement joins TRBV29-1 to TRBJ2-7; a weak D match, TRBD1 (6 bases). CDR1 is SQVTM and CDR2 is ANQGSEA in the germline V gene. This CDR3 contains 12 residues. The ends were cut back, 4 bases at V and 3 bases at J, with 10 bases in the middle. This chain's CDR3 is CSVGGTIYEQYF. The CDR3 DNA reads as TGCAGCGTTGGGGGGACAATCTACGAGCAGTACTTC.

Only a few counts were recorded for this clonotype. CDR3 region: CASSQDVSGGTNTGELFF. In DNA, the CDR3 is TGCGCCAGCAGCCAAGACGTGAGCGGGGGGACGAACACCGGGGAGCTGTTTTTT. The rearrangement joins TRBV4-3 to TRBJ2-2; 9 bases agree with TRBD2. CDR3 size: 18 residues. CDR1 is LGHNA, CDR2 YSLEER, per germline. With 0 bases clipped from V and 0 bases from J, the junction kept 5 bases outside the gene matches.

This clonotype appeared a few times. V and J are TRBV6-2 or TRBV6-3 and TRBJ2-7, with no clear D. Germline lookup yields CDR1 MNHEY and CDR2 SVGEGT. The V end was cut by 4 bases, the J end by 2 bases, with 15 bases between. The CDR3 covers 15 residues. CDR3 nucleotides: TGTGCCAGCAGTTCCCCTGAGTGGGCACCCTACGAGCAGTACTTC. Translating gives CASSSPEWAPYEQYF.

This clonotype was found a few times. The rearrangement uses TRBV29-1 and TRBJ2-3, with 11 bases that match TRBD2. V was clipped by 4 bases and J by 1 base; unmatched bases: 10. The CDR3 is made up of 17 amino acids. Germline CDR1 SQVTM, CDR2 ANQGSEA. The DNA for the CDR3 is TGCAGCGTTGGGGGGTCACTAGCGGGAGTCGGCACAGATACGCAGTATTTT. It yields the protein CSVGGSLAGVGTDTQYF.

The chain couples TRBV9 to TRBJ2-3, with D unresolved. The CDR3 has 14 residues. Looked up from germline, CDR1 is SGDLS and CDR2 is YYNGEE. The V gene lost 0 bases and the J gene lost 0 bases, with 5 bases spanning the gap. The CDR3: CASSVETSTDTQYF. As DNA, the CDR3 is TGTGCCAGCAGCGTAGAGACTAGCACAGATACGCAGTATTTT.

This clonotype has ten or more counts. The chain employs TRBV12-3 or TRBV12-4 and TRBJ1-5; D remains unclear. The V end lost 5 bases, the J end lost 7 bases, and 21 bases lay between the germline ends. The CDR3 has 16 amino acids. This CDR3 is CASSPTTHISVQPQHF. The DNA for the CDR3 is TGTGCCAGCAGTCCGACGACACATATCTCCGTCCAGCCCCAGCATTTT.

The rearrangement uses TRBV9 and TRBJ2-5, with D possibly matching TRBD1 (5 bases). Germline loops: CDR1 SGDLS, CDR2 YYNGEE. The CDR3 extends over 14 amino acids. The V and J ends lost 0 bases and 5 bases respectively, with 11 bases between them. This CDR3 reads CASSVGGPGETQYF. As DNA, the CDR3 is TGTGCCAGCAGCGTAGGGGGCCCAGGCGAGACCCAGTACTTC.

This clonotype was counted a few times. The junction and the germline gene differ at one end; a read error may be behind it. The rearrangement links TRBV6-2 or TRBV6-3 to TRBJ2-5; TRBD2 matches 10 bases. The germline V gene encodes CDR1 MNHEY and CDR2 SVGEGT. This CDR3 spans 14 amino acids. The CDR3 bases are TGTGCCAGCAGCTACTCGGGACTAGCGGAGACCCAGTACTTC. It encodes CASSYSGLAETQYF.

This clonotype was seen a few times. The chain carries TRBV14 and TRBJ2-3; a weak D match, TRBD1 (6 bases). CDR1 and CDR2 (germline): SGHDN, FVKESK. Trimming left V 2 bases short and J 0 bases short, with 12 bases between. This CDR3 is 16 amino acids long. CDR3 in amino acids: CASSQRTVTSTDTQYF. The CDR3 DNA follows: TGTGCCAGCAGCCAACGGACAGTGACTAGCACAGATACGCAGTATTTT. The whole variable domain, filled in from reference TRBV14 and TRBJ2-3, reads EAGVTQFPSHSVIEKGQTVTLRCDPISGHDNLYWYRRVMGKEIKFLLHFVKESKQDESGMPNNRFLAERTGGTYSTLKVQPAELEDSGVYFCASSQRTVTSTDTQYFGPGTRLTVL.

The gene calls are TRBV3-1 and TRBJ2-3, with TRBD2 matching over 16 bases. The CDR3 totals 18 residues. Per germline, CDR1 LGHDT and CDR2 YNNKEL (reference sequence). V lost 11 bases to trimming and J lost 0 bases; unmatched junction nucleotides: 11. In nucleotides, the CDR3 is TGTGCCTTCAGTTTAGGGACTAGCGGGGGGGTAAGCACAGATACGCAGTATTTT. Translating gives CAFSLGTSGGVSTDTQYF.

The J gene is TRBJ1-6, the V gene TRBV20-1; D perhaps matches TRBD1 (6 bases). The germline CDR1 and CDR2 sequences are DFQATT and SNEGSKA (reference sequence). V shed 1 base and J shed 0 bases, with 7 bases lying between them. The CDR3 spans 15 residues. The CDR3 bases are TGCAGTGCTAGAGGGGGGCGCTCCTATAATTCACCCCTCCACTTT. Its protein is CSARGGRSYNSPLHF.

This clonotype turned up a few times. J is TRBJ2-7 and V is TRBV18; D unclear. This CDR3 contains 12 residues. The V gene's germline CDR1 is KGHSH and CDR2 LQKENI. Trimming pared 6 bases from V and 4 bases from J, leaving 10 bases between. The CDR3 DNA is TGTGCCAGCTCCCCCACCCATTACGAGCAGTACTTC. Its translation is CASSPTHYEQYF.

The V gene is TRBV27, the J gene TRBJ2-5, with D uncertain. CDR3 length equals 14 residues. CDR1 and CDR2 from the germline V gene are MNHEY and SMNVEV (reference sequence). Trimming removed 4 bases at V and 5 bases at J, with 14 bases between. The CDR3 spells CASSSRISRETQYF. As DNA, the CDR3 is TGTGCCAGCAGTTCTCGGATCTCGCGGGAGACCCAGTACTTC.

The genes are TRBV27 and TRBJ2-5, with 8 bases that match TRBD1. Germline trimming cut 6 bases from V and 5 bases from J; bases unmatched to any gene: 8. This CDR3 is 14 amino acids long. Germline loops: CDR1 MNHEY, CDR2 SMNVEV (reference sequence). DNA of the CDR3: TGTGCCAGCAGGGTGACAGGGGCGAGGGAGACCCAGTACTTC. It yields the protein CASRVTGARETQYF.

The rearrangement joins TRBV20-1 to TRBJ1-2, with D perhaps matching TRBD1 (6 bases). V was cut by 3 bases and J by 4 bases, with 12 bases left in between. The CDR3 runs to 13 residues. Germline lookup yields CDR1 DFQATT and CDR2 SNEGSKA (reference sequence). This chain's CDR3 is CSASDRPIYGYTF. CDR3 coding DNA: TGCAGTGCTAGTGACAGGCCGATCTATGGCTACACCTTC.

The chain has TRBV5-6 and TRBJ1-4, with 7 bases aligning to TRBD1. J was trimmed by 5 bases and V by 4 bases; bases with no gene match: 8. This CDR3 has 15 amino acids. Germline V lookup: CDR1 SGHDT, CDR2 YYEEEE. The CDR3 region is CASSANRGRNEKLFF. CDR3 in DNA: TGTGCCAGCAGCGCCAACAGGGGTAGAAATGAAAAACTGTTTTTT.

V is TRBV20-1 and J is TRBJ2-5; a possible D gene is TRBD1 (5 bases). V lost 2 bases to trimming and J lost 5 bases, with 9 bases between them. The CDR3 is 12 residues long. Germline CDR1 and CDR2: DFQATT and SNEGSKA (reference sequence). CDR3 in amino acids: CSARRRQETQYF. Here the CDR3 DNA reads TGCAGTGCTAGAAGGCGACAGGAGACCCAGTACTTC.

Here the CDR3 reads CASSESRANTIYF. CDR3 sequence (DNA): TGCGCCAGCAGTGAATCCAGGGCAAACACCATATATTTT. The rearrangement links TRBV10-2 to TRBJ1-3; D perhaps matches TRBD1 (5 bases). V shed 3 bases and J shed 6 bases, with 9 bases lying between them. The CDR3 is 13 residues long. Per germline, CDR1 WSHSY and CDR2 SAAADI.

This chain joins TRBV20-1 and TRBJ2-2, with D perhaps matching TRBD1 or TRBD2 (5 bases each). The CDR3 covers 14 residues. V was pared by 6 bases and J by 0 bases, with 11 bases between. Germline V gene data show CDR1 as DFQATT and CDR2 as SNEGSKA (reference sequence). Written as DNA, the CDR3 is TGCAGTGCAACGGGACCGGCGAACACCGGGGAGCTGTTTTTT. Translated, it gives CSATGPANTGELFF.

This chain links TRBV7-2 with TRBJ2-7; 13 bases fit TRBD2. This CDR3 region has 16 residues. CDR1 and CDR2 (germline): SGHTA, FQGNSA. Unmatched junction bases numbered 8, after V lost 5 bases and J lost 4 bases. The CDR3 nucleotides are TGTGCCAGCAGCCCCCGGACTAGCGGGAGCACTTACGAGCAGTACTTC. Translation: CASSPRTSGSTYEQYF.

In its sample, this clonotype was seen a few times. CDR3 protein: CASSFGTGYTGELFF. The CDR3 nucleotides read TGTGCCAGCAGCTTCGGGACAGGTTACACCGGGGAGCTGTTTTTT. This sequence joins TRBV7-2 and TRBJ2-2; 8 bases are shared with TRBD1. CDR1 is SGHTA and CDR2 is FQGNSA in the germline V gene. Trimming cost V 3 bases and J 3 bases; bases outside gene matches: 3. This CDR3 has 15 residues.

The chain couples TRBV28 to TRBJ2-4; no clear D gene. Germline CDR1 and CDR2: MDHEN and SYDVKM. The CDR3 has 16 residues. Trimming pared 2 bases from V and 0 bases from J, leaving 11 bases between. The CDR3 DNA sequence: TGTGCCAGCAGTTTAGACATATGGCTAGCCAAAAACATTCAGTACTTC. Protein product: CASSLDIWLAKNIQYF.

J is TRBJ2-7 and V is TRBV7-2; 11 bases align to TRBD2. Trimming took 8 bases from V and 3 from J; bases not matched to a gene: 9. The CDR3 is made up of 15 amino acids. Germline CDR1 is SGHTA and CDR2 is FQGNSA. Here the CDR3 DNA reads TGTGCCAGCGCCGAGGGACTAGCGGTTCTCTACGAGCAGTACTTC. This encodes CASAEGLAVLYEQYF.

This clonotype has more than one count but fewer than ten. This rearrangement joins TRBV5-1 to TRBJ2-4, with TRBD2 identical over 7 bases. V was pared by 9 bases and J by 0 bases, with 12 bases of the junction left unmatched. CDR3 length: 16 residues. Germline CDR1 and CDR2: SGHRS and YFSETQ. CDR3: CATRGGGLLAKNIQYF. The CDR3 DNA reads as TGCGCCACCCGCGGGGGAGGCCTCTTAGCCAAAAACATTCAGTACTTC.